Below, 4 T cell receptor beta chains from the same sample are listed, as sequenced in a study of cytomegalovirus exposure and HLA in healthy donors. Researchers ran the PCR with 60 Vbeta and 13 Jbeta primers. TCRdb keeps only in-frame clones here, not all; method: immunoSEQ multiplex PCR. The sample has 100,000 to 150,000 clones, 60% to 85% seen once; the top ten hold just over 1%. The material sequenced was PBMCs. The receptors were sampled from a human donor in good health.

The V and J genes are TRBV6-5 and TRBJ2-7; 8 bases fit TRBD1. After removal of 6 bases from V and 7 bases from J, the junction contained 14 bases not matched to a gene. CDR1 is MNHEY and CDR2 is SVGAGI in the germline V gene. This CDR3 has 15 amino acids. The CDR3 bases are TGTGCCAGCAGCACCGGCCCGGACAGGGTCGGAGAGCAGTACTTC. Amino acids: CASSTGPDRVGEQYF.

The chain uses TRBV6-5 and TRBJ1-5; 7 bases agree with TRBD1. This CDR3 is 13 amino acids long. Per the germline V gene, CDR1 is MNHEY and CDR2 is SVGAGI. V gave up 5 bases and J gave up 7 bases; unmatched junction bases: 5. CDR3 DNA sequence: TGTGCCAGCAGTGAACAGGGGTGGCAGCCCCAGCATTTT. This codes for CASSEQGWQPQHF.

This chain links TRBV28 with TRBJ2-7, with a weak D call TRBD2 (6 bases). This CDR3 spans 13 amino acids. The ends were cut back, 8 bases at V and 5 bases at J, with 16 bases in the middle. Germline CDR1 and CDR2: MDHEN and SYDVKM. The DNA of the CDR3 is TGTGCCAGCGCGGGACTCAAGAGCCACGAGCAGTACTTC. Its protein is CASAGLKSHEQYF.

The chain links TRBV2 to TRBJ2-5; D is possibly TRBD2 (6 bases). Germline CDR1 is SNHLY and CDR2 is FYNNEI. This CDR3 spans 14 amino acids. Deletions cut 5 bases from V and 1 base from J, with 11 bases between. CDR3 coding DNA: TGTGCCAGCAGTCTCAGGAGGGGCCAAGAGACCCAGTACTTC. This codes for CASSLRRGQETQYF. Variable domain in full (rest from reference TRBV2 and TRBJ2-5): EPEVTQTPSHQVTQMGQEVILRCVPISNHLYFYWYRQILGQKVEFLVSFYNNEISEKSEIFDDQFSVERPDGSNFTLKIRSTKLEDSAMYFCASSLRRGQETQYFGPGTRLLVL.